Below are 20 T cell receptor beta chains sequenced from a single sample in a study of T cell responses to AZD1222 COVID-19 vaccine. Produced via immunoSEQ multiplex PCR; TCRdb's table is partial and in-frame only. The sample has fewer than 200,000 clones, 70% to 90% seen once; the top ten hold approximately 0.5%. The specimen was peripheral blood, collected on day 0 of AZD1222 vaccination. These receptors originate from an adult in good health.

The chain joins TRBV10-3 to TRBJ2-7; 10 nucleotides match TRBD1. Germline trimming cut 4 bases from V and 5 bases from J; bases unmatched to any gene: 8. The CDR3 has 15 amino acids. Germline lookup yields CDR1 ENHRY and CDR2 SYGVKD. The DNA of the CDR3 is TGTGCCATCAGTGCCCCGGGACAGGGGCTCGACGAGCAGTACTTC. Amino acid sequence: CAISAPGQGLDEQYF.

This chain uses TRBV11-2 with TRBJ2-2; D possibly corresponds to TRBD1 (5 bases). V lost 7 bases, J lost 2 bases, and 11 bases lay in between. The germline V gene encodes CDR1 SGHAT and CDR2 FQNNGV. The length of the CDR3 is 14 residues. The CDR3 loop is CASTVRENTGELFF. CDR3 nucleotides: TGTGCCAGCACTGTCAGGGAAAACACCGGGGAGCTGTTTTTT.

Worth noting for this clone: Within the sample, other DNA sequences also encode this same CDR3. V and J are TRBV25-1 and TRBJ2-1, with 8 bases that match TRBD2. CDR1 MGHDK and CDR2 SYGVNS come from the germline V gene. Trimming took 6 bases from V and 6 from J; bases not matched to a gene: 4. This CDR3 is built from 13 residues. Here the CDR3 DNA reads TGTGCCAGCAGCGAGCGGGGGATCAATGAGCAGTTCTTC. Encoded protein: CASSERGINEQFF. The full variable domain, in which reference TRBV25-1 and TRBJ2-1 provide the parts outside the CDR3, is EADIYQTPRYLVIGTGKKITLECSQTMGHDKMYWYQQDPGMELHLIHYSYGVNSTEKGDLSSESTVSRIRTEHFPLTLESARPSHTSQYLCASSERGINEQFFGPGTRLTVL.

This chain uses TRBV7-8 with TRBJ2-2; D is undetermined. V dropped 3 bases and J dropped 3 bases, with 8 bases sitting between them. Germline V CDR1 and CDR2: SGHVS, FQNEAQ. CDR3 size: 14 residues. The CDR3 protein is CASSFAEDTGELFF. CDR3 nucleotide sequence: TGTGCCAGCAGCTTTGCAGAAGACACCGGGGAGCTGTTTTTT.

V is TRBV3-1 (or the pseudogene TRBV3-2) and J is TRBJ1-2; D uncertain. CDR1 and CDR2 (germline): LGHDT, YNNKEL (reference sequence). CDR3 length: 15 residues. V lost 1 base to trimming and J lost 1 base, with 10 bases between them. The CDR3 is CASSQGGPRNYGYTF. The DNA for the CDR3 is TGTGCCAGCAGCCAAGGAGGGCCACGTAACTATGGCTACACCTTC.

This rearrangement joins TRBV18 to TRBJ1-6; D gene ambiguous. The CDR3 is 17 amino acids. Trimming shortened V by 6 bases and J by 7 bases, and 22 bases separated the two germline ends. CDR1 is KGHSH, CDR2 LQKENI, per germline. In DNA form, the CDR3 reads TGTGCCAGCTCGTCCTCAGGAGGCAGGTCCACCAATTCACCCCTCCACTTT. As protein: CASSSSGGRSTNSPLHF.

V is TRBV19 and J is TRBJ2-1, with TRBD1 matching 8 bases. V was clipped by 6 bases and J by 8 bases; unmatched bases: 12. Per the germline V gene, CDR1 is LNHDA and CDR2 is SQIVND (reference sequence). The CDR3 consists of 15 residues. The CDR3 reads CASSTSQGASDEQFF. The CDR3 DNA reads as TGTGCCAGTAGCACCAGCCAGGGGGCTTCGGATGAGCAGTTCTTC.

The rearrangement joins TRBV6-5 to TRBJ1-1, with a tentative D call TRBD1 (6 bases). Germline V gene sequence: CDR1 MNHEY, CDR2 SVGAGI. This CDR3 contains 16 residues. Trimming took 3 bases from V and 1 from J, leaving 15 bases between them. CDR3 sequence: CASSYLGADRNTEAFF. DNA for the CDR3: TGTGCCAGCAGTTATTTGGGGGCAGACAGGAACACTGAAGCTTTCTTT.

This chain connects TRBV5-5 to TRBJ2-7; 8 nucleotides align to TRBD1. V lost 5 bases to trimming and J lost 6 bases; unmatched junction nucleotides: 10. This CDR3 is 14 amino acids long. Germline CDR1 SGHKS, CDR2 YYEKEE (reference sequence). CDR3 DNA: TGTGCCAGCAGGCGTGGCCAGGGGGCGGCCGAGCAGTACTTC. Its translation is CASRRGQGAAEQYF.

The DNA for the CDR3 is TGTGCCAGCAGTCTTTGGAGGAATGAGCAGTTCTTC. Protein: CASSLWRNEQFF. The gene calls are TRBV28 and TRBJ2-1, with D possibly being TRBD2 (5 bases). The V gene's germline CDR1 is MDHEN and CDR2 SYDVKM. This CDR3 region has 12 residues. V was cut by 5 bases and J by 7 bases, with 9 bases left in between.

The gene calls are TRBV6-1 and TRBJ2-7, with 8 bases identical to TRBD1. This CDR3 contains 15 residues. Germline V lookup: CDR1 MNHNS, CDR2 SASEGT. V dropped 3 bases and J dropped 4; count of bases not matched to a gene: 8. CDR3 sequence: CASSEGRQGRYEQYF. CDR3 DNA sequence: TGTGCCAGCAGTGAGGGGAGACAGGGGAGGTACGAGCAGTACTTC.

This clone was seen more than once but under ten times. The V gene is TRBV6-1, the J gene TRBJ2-2; 7 positions agree with TRBD1. V shed 2 bases and J 7 bases; nucleotides not matched to a gene: 1. This CDR3 is 13 amino acids long. Germline CDR1 MNHNS, CDR2 SASEGT. Here the CDR3 reads CASSERQGGELFF. The CDR3 DNA reads TGTGCCAGCAGTGAACGACAGGGCGGGGAGCTGTTTTTT.

The chain carries TRBV18 and TRBJ2-2; no reliable D call. CDR1 KGHSH and CDR2 LQKENI come from the germline V gene. V was pared by 3 bases and J by 4 bases, with 6 bases between. This CDR3 comprises 13 residues. This chain's CDR3 is CASSPVRTGELFF. The DNA of the CDR3 is TGTGCCAGCTCACCCGTACGCACCGGGGAGCTGTTTTTT.

The table lists this clone with a count of one. The V call is TRBV18, the J call TRBJ1-3; tentatively, D is TRBD1 (5 bases). The CDR3 has 16 amino acids. Germline V gene lookup returns CDR1 KGHSH and CDR2 LQKENI. Between the trimmed V and J ends, which lost 0 bases and 0 bases, there was a span of 9 bases. In DNA, the CDR3 is TGTGCCAGCTCACCACCCCAGGGAAACTCTGGAAACACCATATATTTT. Protein sequence: CASSPPQGNSGNTIYF.

The chain employs TRBV7-9 and TRBJ1-1; D is unclear. The germline gives CDR1 SEHNR, CDR2 FQNEAQ (reference sequence). The V gene lost 11 bases and the J gene lost 0 bases, with 19 bases spanning the gap. This CDR3 is built from 15 residues. CDR3 DNA sequence: TGTGCCCTCGAGAGGAACAGCCGCATGAACACTGAAGCTTTCTTT. Its translation is CALERNSRMNTEAFF.

The chain links TRBV12-5 to TRBJ2-3; D is unresolved. CDR3 size: 13 residues. Germline assignment: CDR1 LGHNT and CDR2 FRNRAP. Trimming shortened V by 3 bases and J by 5 bases, and 9 bases separated the two germline ends. The CDR3 region has the DNA TGTGCTAGTGGTTTCGCCTTGGGAGATACGCAGTATTTT. It translates to CASGFALGDTQYF.

V gene TRBV19 combines with J gene TRBJ2-1; D is possibly TRBD1 (6 bases). V was clipped by 10 bases and J by 8 bases, with 24 bases between them. The length of the CDR3 is 15 residues. Germline lookup yields CDR1 LNHDA and CDR2 SQIVND (reference sequence). The CDR3 region has the DNA TGTGCCACTCTACCCACAGGGATCCTTTGGGATGAGCAGTTCTTC. Protein product: CATLPTGILWDEQFF.

The gene calls are TRBV3-1 (or the pseudogene TRBV3-2) and TRBJ2-1, with 8 bases that match TRBD2. The CDR3 sequence is 16 residues long. Germline CDR1 and CDR2: LGHDT and YNNKEL (reference sequence). After removal of 4 bases from V and 4 bases from J, the junction contained 9 bases not matched to a gene. In nucleotides, the CDR3 is TGTGCCAGCAGCCCCGTGGGCGGGGGGATTTACAATGAGCAGTTCTTC. Its protein product is CASSPVGGGIYNEQFF.

The V gene is TRBV27, the J gene TRBJ1-1; no clear D. V was pared by 1 base and J by 4 bases, with 7 bases between. The CDR3 has 13 amino acids. Germline V lookup: CDR1 MNHEY, CDR2 SMNVEV (reference sequence). CDR3 in amino acids: CASSLLVTTEAFF. The CDR3 DNA follows: TGTGCCAGCAGTTTATTGGTCACCACTGAAGCTTTCTTT.

The chain joins TRBV27 to TRBJ2-6, with D unresolved. The V and J ends lost 3 bases and 0 bases respectively, with 12 bases between them. In germline, CDR1 is MNHEY, CDR2 SMNVEV (reference sequence). The CDR3 has 17 residues. CDR3 in amino acids: CASSFYPAFSGANVLTF. The CDR3 region has the DNA TGTGCCAGCAGTTTTTATCCAGCCTTCTCTGGGGCCAACGTCCTGACTTTC.